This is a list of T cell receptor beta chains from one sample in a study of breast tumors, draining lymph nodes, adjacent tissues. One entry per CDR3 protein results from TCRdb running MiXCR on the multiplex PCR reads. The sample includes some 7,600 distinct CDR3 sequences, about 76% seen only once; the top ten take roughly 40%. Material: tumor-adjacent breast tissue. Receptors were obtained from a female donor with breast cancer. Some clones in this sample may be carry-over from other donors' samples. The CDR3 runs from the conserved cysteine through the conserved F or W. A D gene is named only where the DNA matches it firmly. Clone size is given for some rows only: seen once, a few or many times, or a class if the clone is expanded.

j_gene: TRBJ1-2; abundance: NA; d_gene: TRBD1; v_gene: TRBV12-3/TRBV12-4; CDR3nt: TGTGCCAGCAGTTTAGGGACAGGGGCCTATGGCTACACCTTC; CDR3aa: CASSLGTGAYGYTF
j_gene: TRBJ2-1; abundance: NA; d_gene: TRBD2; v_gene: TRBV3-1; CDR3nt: TGTGCCAGCAGCCGTTCGAGCGGGGGGGCGAATGAGCAGTTCTTC; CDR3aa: CASSRSSGGANEQFF
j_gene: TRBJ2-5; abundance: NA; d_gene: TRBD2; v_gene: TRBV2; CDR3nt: TGTGCCAGCAGTGAATGGGGAGGGGCAGCGTACCAAGAGACCCAGTACTTC; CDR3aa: CASSEWGGAAYQETQYF
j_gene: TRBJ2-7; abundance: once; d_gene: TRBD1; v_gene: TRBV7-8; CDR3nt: TGTGCCAGCAGTAGATGGACAGGGAACGAGCAGTACTTC; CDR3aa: CASSRWTGNEQYF
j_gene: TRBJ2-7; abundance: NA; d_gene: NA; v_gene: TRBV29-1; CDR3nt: TGCAGCGTTTCCGACAGAGCCTACGAGCAGTACTTC; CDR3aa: CSVSDRAYEQYF
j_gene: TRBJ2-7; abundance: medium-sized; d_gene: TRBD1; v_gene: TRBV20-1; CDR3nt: TGCAGTGCGGGGACAGGGGGGTCCTACGAGCAGTACTTC; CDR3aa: CSAGTGGSYEQYF
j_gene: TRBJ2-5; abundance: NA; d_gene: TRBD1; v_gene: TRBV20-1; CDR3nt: TGCAGTGCATCATCACGCCAAACAGGGGACCAAGAGACCCAGTACTTC; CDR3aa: CSASSRQTGDQETQYF
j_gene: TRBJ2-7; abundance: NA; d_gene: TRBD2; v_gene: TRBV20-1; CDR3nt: TGCAGTGCCACCCCAGGGCTAGCGGGGAGCTCCTACGAGCAGTACTTC; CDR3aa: CSATPGLAGSSYEQYF
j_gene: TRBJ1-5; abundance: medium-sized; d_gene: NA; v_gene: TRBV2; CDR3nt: TGTGCCAGCAGTGTCGGGGCCCAATATCAGCCCCAGCATTTT; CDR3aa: CASSVGAQYQPQHF
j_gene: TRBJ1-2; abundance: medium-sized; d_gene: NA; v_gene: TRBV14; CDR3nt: TGTGCCAGCAGCCAATTCGCAGGGGTGAGCTATGGCTACACCTTC; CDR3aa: CASSQFAGVSYGYTF
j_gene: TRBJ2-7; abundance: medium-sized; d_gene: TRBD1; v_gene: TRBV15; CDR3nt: TGTGCCACCAGCAGAGGTCGGACAGGGGATGAGCAGTACTTC; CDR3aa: CATSRGRTGDEQYF
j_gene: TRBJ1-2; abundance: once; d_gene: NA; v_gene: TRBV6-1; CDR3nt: TGTGCCAGCAGTGTGGGAAGTGGGGCCTATGGCTACACCTTC; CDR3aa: CASSVGSGAYGYTF
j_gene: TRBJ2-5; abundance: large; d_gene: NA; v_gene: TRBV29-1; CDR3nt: TGCAGCGTTGATGGGGGACGTTTAGAGACCCAGTACTTC; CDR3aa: CSVDGGRLETQYF
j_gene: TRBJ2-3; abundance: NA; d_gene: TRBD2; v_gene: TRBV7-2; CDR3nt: TGTGCCAGCAGCCGATCGGCGGGAGGTGCAGATACGCAGTATTTT; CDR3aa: CASSRSAGGADTQYF
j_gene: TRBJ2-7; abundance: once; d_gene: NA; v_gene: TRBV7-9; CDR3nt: TGTGCCAGCAGCTTATCTGCCTACGAGCAGTACTTC; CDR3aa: CASSLSAYEQYF
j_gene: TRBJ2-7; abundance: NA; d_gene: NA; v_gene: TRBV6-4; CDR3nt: TGTGCCAGGGATACCCAGCAGGCCATGGGGGCCCAGTACGAGCAGTACTTC; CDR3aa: CARDTQQAMGAQYEQYF
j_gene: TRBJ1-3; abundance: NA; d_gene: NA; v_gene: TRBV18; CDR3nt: TGTGCCAGCTCACAAGTACGAGGGGATGGAAACACCATATATTTT; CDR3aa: CASSQVRGDGNTIYF
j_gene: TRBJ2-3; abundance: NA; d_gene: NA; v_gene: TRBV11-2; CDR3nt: TGTGCCAGCAGCTTTGTTTCGGGGGCCCCAGATACGCAGTATTTT; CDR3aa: CASSFVSGAPDTQYF
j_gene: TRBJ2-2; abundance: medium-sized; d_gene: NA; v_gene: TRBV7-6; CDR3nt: TGTGCCAGCAGCTTAGAACGGACCAACACCGGGGAGCTGTTTTTT; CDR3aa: CASSLERTNTGELFF
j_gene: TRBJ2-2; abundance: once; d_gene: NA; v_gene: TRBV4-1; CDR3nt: TGCGCCAGCAGCCAACTAGCTTCCGGGGAGCTGTTTTTT; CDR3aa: CASSQLASGELFF
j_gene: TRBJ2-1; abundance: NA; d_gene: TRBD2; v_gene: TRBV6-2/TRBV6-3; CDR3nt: TGTGCCAGCAGTCCCCGGACTAGCGGGAGTTACAATGAGCAGTTCTTC; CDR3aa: CASSPRTSGSYNEQFF
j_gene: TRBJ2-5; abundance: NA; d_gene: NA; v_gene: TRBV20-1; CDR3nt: TGCAGTGCGCCCGGGACTTACCAAGAGACCCAGTACTTC; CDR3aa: CSAPGTYQETQYF
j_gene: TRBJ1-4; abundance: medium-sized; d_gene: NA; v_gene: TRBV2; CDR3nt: TGTGCCAGCAGTGGACCCCTTACGTCGGCAACTAATGAAAAACTGTTTTTT; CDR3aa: CASSGPLTSATNEKLFF
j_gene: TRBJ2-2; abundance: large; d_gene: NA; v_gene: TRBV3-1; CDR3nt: TGTGCCAGCAGCCATGGACCGAACACCGGGGAGCTGTTTTTT; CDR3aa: CASSHGPNTGELFF
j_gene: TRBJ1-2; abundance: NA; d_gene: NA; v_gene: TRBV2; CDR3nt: TGTGCCAGCACCCCGGGATACTATGGCTACACCTTC; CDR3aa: CASTPGYYGYTF
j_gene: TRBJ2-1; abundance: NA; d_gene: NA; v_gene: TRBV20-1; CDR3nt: TGCAGTGCGCCCAAAAGGGCCCCCTACAATGAGCAGTTCTTC; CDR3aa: CSAPKRAPYNEQFF
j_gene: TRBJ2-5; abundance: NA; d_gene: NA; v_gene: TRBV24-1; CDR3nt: TGTGCCACCAGTGACGGGGTCTGGGAGACCCAGTACTTC; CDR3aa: CATSDGVWETQYF
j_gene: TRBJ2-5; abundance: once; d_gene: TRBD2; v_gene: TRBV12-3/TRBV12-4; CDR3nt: TGTGCCAGCAGTCAACCGGCGGGGGGGGAAGAGACCCAGTACTTC; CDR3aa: CASSQPAGGEETQYF
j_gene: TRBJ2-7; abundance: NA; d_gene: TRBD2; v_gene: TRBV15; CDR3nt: TGTGCCACCAGCAGTGAGGGCGGGAGGAGCGGCGAGCAGTACTTC; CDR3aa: CATSSEGGRSGEQYF
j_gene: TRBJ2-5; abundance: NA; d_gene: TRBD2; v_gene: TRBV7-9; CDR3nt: TGTGCCAGCAGCTTAGGCTCGGCGGGGGGCCAAGAGACCCAGTACTTC; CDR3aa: CASSLGSAGGQETQYF
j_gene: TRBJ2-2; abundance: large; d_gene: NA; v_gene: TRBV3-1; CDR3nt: TGTGCCAGCAGCCAGGGACCAAACACCGGGGAGCTGTTTTTT; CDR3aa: CASSQGPNTGELFF
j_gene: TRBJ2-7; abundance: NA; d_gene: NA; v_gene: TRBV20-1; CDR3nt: TGCAGTGCTAGGACATTACAGGGCGAGCAGTACTTC; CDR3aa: CSARTLQGEQYF
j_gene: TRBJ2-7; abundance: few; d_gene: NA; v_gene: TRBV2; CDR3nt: TGTGCCAGCAGTGGGGGAACTGTAAATGTCTACGAGCAGTACTTC; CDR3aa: CASSGGTVNVYEQYF
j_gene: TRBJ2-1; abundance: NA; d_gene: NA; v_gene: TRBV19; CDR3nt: TGTGCCAGTAGTATCTATGGGGACAATGAGCAGTTCTTC; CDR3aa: CASSIYGDNEQFF
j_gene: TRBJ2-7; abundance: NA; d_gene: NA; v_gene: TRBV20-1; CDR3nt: TGCAGTGCTAGAGTACGCCCCTACGAGCAGTACTTC; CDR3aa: CSARVRPYEQYF
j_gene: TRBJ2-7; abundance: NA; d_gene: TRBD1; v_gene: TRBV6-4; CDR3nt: TGTGCCAGCAGTGACTCGGACAGGGGCGAGCAGTACTTC; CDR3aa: CASSDSDRGEQYF
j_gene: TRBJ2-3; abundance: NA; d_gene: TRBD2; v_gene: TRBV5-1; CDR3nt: TGCGCCAGCAGCCTGGGACTAGCGACCACAGATACGCAGTATTTT; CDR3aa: CASSLGLATTDTQYF
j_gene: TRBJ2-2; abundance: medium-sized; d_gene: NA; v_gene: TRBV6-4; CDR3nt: TGTGCCAGCAGTGAATGGCTAGGAGCCGGGGAGCTGTTTTTT; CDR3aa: CASSEWLGAGELFF
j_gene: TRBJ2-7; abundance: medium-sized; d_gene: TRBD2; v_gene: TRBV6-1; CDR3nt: TGTGCCAGCAGTGAACGCGGGAGGGCCTCGAATGAGCAGTACTTC; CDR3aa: CASSERGRASNEQYF
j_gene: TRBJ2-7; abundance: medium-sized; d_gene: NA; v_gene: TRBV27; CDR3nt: TGTGCCAGCAGTTCGACAGGTAGGAACGAGCAGTACTTC; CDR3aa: CASSSTGRNEQYF
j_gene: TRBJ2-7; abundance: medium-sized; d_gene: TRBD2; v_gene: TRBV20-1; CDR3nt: TGCAGTGCTAGAACTCCTAGCGGGGGGGGAGACGAGCAGTACTTC; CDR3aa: CSARTPSGGGDEQYF
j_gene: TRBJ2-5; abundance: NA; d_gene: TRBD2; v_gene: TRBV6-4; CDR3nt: TGTGCCAGCAGTCCTTCTAGCGGGAGCGGGACCCAGTACTTC; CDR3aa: CASSPSSGSGTQYF
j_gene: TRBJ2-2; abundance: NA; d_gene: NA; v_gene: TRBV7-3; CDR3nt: TGTGCCAGGGACAGCGCGAACACCGGGGAGCTGTTTTTT; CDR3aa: CARDSANTGELFF
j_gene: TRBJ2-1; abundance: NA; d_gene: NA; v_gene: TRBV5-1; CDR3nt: TGCGCCAGCAGCTACGGACAGGAGGGGGTCGATGAGCAGTTCTTC; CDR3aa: CASSYGQEGVDEQFF
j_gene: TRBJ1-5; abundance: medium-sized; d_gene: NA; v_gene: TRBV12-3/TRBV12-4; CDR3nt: TGTGCCAGCAGTTTAGGAGGATCTAATCAGCCCCAGCATTTT; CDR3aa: CASSLGGSNQPQHF
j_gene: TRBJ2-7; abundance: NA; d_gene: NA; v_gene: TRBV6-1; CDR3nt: TGTGCCAGCACGGGTACCCGCGGGGCCGATCGCTACGAGCAGTACTTC; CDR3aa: CASTGTRGADRYEQYF
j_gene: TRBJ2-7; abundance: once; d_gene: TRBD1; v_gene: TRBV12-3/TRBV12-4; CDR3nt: TGTGCCAGCAGTTGGGACAGGGGAGGCGACGAGCAGTACTTC; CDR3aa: CASSWDRGGDEQYF
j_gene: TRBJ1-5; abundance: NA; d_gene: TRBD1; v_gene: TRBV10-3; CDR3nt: TGTGCCATCAGTGAGTCGGCAGGGGGGCGCAATCAGCCCCAGCATTTT; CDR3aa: CAISESAGGRNQPQHF
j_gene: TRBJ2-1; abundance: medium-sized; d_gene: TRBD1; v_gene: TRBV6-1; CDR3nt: TGTGCCAGCGCCGGGACAGGGATGAATGAGCAGTTCTTC; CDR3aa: CASAGTGMNEQFF
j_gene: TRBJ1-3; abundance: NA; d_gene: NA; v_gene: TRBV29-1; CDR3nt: TGCAGCGTTCTGGGCGCCGTGGGGGAGAGAAACACCATATATTTT; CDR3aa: CSVLGAVGERNTIYF
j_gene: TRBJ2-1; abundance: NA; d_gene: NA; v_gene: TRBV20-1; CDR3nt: TGCAGTGCTCCGGAACCTTCCTATGGGGACAATGAGCAGTTCTTC; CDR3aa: CSAPEPSYGDNEQFF
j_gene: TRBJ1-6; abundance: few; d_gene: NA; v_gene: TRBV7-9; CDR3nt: TGTGCCAGCAGCTTGGACGGCTCTACGCCCCTCCACTTT; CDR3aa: CASSLDGSTPLHF
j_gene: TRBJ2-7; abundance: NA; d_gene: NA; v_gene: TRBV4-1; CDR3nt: TGCGCCAGCAGCCAAACCTCAGGACAGAGCTCCTACGAGCAGTACTTC; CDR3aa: CASSQTSGQSSYEQYF
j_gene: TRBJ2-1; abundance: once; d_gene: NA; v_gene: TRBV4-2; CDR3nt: TGTGCCAGCAGCCAAGATTCGGGTTCTAGCGACTACAATGAGCAGTTCTTC; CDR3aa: CASSQDSGSSDYNEQFF
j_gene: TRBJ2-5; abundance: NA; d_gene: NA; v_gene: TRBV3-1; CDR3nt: TGTGCCAGCAGCCAAGTTCCTCCACAAGAGACCCAGTACTTC; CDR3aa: CASSQVPPQETQYF